This TCR beta chain was obtained from a study of T cell responses to AZD1222 COVID-19 vaccine. Study outcomes and limitations: Baseline seropositives among AZD1222 recipients totaled only six. Two doses of AZD1222 preceded a rise in Spike-specific TCR breadth and depth.

Germline V gene lookup returns CDR1 MNHEY and CDR2 SVGAGI. The CDR3 totals 16 residues. V lost 1 base to trimming and J lost 3 bases; unmatched junction nucleotides: 6. This table comes from immunoSEQ multiplex PCR, and its TCRdb copy is limited to in-frame clones, with some not included. The repertoire holds about 160,000 clones, with 85% to 90% as singletons. For this clone: Its target is unknown.

This TCR came from an adult in good health. This rearrangement joins TRBV6-5 to TRBJ2-1; 7 nucleotides agree with TRBD2. The material was peripheral blood, obtained on day 0 of AZD1222 vaccination. CDR3 protein: CASSYLAGVGYNEQFF. CDR3 coding DNA: TGTGCCAGCAGTTACTTGGCGGGGGTGGGCTACAATGAGCAGTTCTTC.